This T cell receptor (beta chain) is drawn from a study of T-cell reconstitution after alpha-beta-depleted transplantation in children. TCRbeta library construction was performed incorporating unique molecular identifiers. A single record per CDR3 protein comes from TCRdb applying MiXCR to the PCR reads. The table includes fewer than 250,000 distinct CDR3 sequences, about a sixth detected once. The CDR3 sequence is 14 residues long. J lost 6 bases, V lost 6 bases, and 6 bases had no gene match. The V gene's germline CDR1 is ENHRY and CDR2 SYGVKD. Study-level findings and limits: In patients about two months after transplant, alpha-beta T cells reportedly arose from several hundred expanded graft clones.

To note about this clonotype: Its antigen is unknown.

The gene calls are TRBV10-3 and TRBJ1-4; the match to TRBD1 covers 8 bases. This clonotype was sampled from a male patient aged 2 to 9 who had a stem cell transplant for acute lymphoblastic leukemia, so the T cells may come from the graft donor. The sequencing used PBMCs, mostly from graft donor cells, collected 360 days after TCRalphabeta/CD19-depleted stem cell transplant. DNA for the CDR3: TGTGCCATCAGCCCGGGACAGGAATATGAAAAACTGTTTTTT. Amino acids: CAISPGQEYEKLFF.